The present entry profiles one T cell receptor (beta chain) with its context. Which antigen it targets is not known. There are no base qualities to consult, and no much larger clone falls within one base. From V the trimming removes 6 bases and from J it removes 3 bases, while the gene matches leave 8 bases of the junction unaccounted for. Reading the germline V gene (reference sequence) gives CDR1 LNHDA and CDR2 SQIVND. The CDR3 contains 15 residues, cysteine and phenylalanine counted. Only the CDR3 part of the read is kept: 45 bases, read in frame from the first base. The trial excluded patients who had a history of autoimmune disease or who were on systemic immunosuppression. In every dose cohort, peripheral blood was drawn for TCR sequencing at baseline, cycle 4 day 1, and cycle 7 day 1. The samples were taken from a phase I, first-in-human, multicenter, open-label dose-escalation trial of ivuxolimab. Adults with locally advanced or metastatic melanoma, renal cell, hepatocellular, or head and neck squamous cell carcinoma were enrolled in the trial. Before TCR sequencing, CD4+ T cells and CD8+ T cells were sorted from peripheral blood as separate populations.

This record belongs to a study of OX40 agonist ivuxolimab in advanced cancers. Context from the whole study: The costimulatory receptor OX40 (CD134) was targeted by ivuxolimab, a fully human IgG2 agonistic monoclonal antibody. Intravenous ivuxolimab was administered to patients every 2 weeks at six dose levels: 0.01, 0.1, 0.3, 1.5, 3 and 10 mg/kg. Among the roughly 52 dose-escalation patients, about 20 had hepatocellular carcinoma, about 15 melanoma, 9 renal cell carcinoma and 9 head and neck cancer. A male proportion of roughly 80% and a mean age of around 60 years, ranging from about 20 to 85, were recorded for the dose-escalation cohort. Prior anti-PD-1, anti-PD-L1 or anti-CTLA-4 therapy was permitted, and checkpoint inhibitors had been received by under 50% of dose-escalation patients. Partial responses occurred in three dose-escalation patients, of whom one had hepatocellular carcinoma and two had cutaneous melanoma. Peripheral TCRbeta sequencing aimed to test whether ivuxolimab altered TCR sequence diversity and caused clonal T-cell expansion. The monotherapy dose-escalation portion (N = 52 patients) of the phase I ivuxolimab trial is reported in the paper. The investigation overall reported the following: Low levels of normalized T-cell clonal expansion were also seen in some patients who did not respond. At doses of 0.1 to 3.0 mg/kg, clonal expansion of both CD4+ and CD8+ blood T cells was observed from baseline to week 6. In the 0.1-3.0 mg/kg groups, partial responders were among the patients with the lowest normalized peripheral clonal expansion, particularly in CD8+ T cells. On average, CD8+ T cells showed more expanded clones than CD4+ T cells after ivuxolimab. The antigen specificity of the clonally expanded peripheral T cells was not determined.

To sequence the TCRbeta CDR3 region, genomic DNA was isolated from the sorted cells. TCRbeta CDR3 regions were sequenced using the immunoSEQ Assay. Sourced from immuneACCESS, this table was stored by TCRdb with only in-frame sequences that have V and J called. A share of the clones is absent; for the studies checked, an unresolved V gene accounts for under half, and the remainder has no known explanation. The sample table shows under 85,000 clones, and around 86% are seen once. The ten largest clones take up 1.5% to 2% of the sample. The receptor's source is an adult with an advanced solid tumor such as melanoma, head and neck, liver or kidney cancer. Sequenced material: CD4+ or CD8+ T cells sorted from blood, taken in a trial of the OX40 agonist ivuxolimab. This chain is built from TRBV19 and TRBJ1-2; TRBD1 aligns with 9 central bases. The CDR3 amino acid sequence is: CASREQGATDYGYTF. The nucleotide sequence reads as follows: TGTGCCAGTAGGGAACAGGGGGCGACGGACTATGGCTACACCTTC.